These 18 T cell receptor beta chains were all obtained from the same sample, sequenced in a study of shared clonotypes between healthy human individuals (dated by TCRdb to 2020 to 2022). Library generation was performed with the immunoSEQ multiplex PCR assay. This is the immuneACCESS table as TCRdb keeps it, with only in-frame sequences that have V and J called. A part of the clones is gone; compared with another copy, unresolved V genes explain less than half, and the rest is unexplained. The sample has 2 million to 3 million clones on record, 80% to 95% of them singletons. Approximately 0.37% of the sample comes from the top ten. The sample comprised naive CD4+ T cells from PBMCs. What this sample's cell subset or site label stands for: CD45RA+ positively selected. The receptor source for this set is a man between 18 and 29 years old in good health. Some clones in this sample may be carry-over from other donors' samples.

V gene TRBV9 combines with J gene TRBJ2-1; no firm D call. The length of the CDR3 is 15 residues. The germline V and J ends were trimmed by 3 bases and 0 bases, with 10 bases remaining between them. CDR1 is SGDLS and CDR2 is YYNGEE in the germline V gene. The CDR3 DNA reads TGTGCCAGCAGCGCCGGTGTTCCCTCCTACAATGAGCAGTTCTTC. It specifies CASSAGVPSYNEQFF.

V and J are TRBV19 and TRBJ1-1; 7 bases map to TRBD1. This CDR3 region has 16 residues. V dropped 7 bases and J dropped 4; count of bases not matched to a gene: 15. From germline, CDR1 is LNHDA and CDR2 SQIVND (reference sequence). Here the CDR3 reads CASTQHGGGAGTEAFF. Here the CDR3 DNA reads TGTGCCAGTACCCAACACGGAGGGGGCGCCGGCACTGAAGCTTTCTTT.

Of note for this clone: Other DNA sequences in this sample translate to the same CDR3. This sequence joins TRBV28 and TRBJ1-2; 8 nucleotides align to TRBD1. Germline V lookup: CDR1 MDHEN, CDR2 SYDVKM. There are 13 residues in the CDR3. After removal of 3 bases from V and 6 bases from J, the junction contained 3 bases not matched to a gene. The CDR3 loop reads CASSLAGGNGYTF. CDR3 bases: TGTGCCAGCAGTTTGGCAGGGGGCAATGGCTACACCTTC.

The CDR3 spells CSASNRVELFF. DNA for the CDR3: TGCAGTGCTAGCAACAGGGTCGAGCTGTTTTTT. J is TRBJ2-2 and V is TRBV20-1; TRBD1 might be the D (6 bases). The CDR3 is made up of 11 amino acids. Trimming removed 3 bases from V and 11 bases from J, with 10 bases in between. The germline V gene has CDR1 DFQATT and CDR2 SNEGSKA (reference sequence).

The chain has TRBV6-5 and TRBJ1-3; D is unresolved. The CDR3 is 14 amino acids. V was pared by 7 bases and J by 0 bases, with 10 bases between. From germline, CDR1 is MNHEY and CDR2 SVGAGI. The chain's CDR3 is CASKVAGSGNTIYF. Here the CDR3 DNA reads TGTGCCAGCAAGGTGGCAGGCTCTGGAAACACCATATATTTT.

The rearrangement links TRBV5-1 to TRBJ2-2; 9 bases line up with TRBD1. This CDR3 has 15 residues. V trimming: 4 bases; J trimming: 1 base; junction bases outside the gene matches: 2. The V gene's germline CDR1 is SGHRS and CDR2 YFSETQ. The CDR3 DNA sequence: TGCGCCAGCAGCGAGGACAGGGGGAACACCGGGGAGCTGTTTTTT. Its protein product is CASSEDRGNTGELFF.

The V call is TRBV28, the J call TRBJ2-7, with 9 bases identical to TRBD2. This CDR3 has 15 residues. The V gene end was trimmed by 6 bases and the J gene end by 3 bases; junction bases not matched to a gene: 9. Looked up from germline, CDR1 is MDHEN and CDR2 is SYDVKM. CDR3 sequence: CASSGGSSGSYEQYF. CDR3 sequence (DNA): TGTGCCAGCAGCGGGGGGAGTAGCGGGAGCTACGAGCAGTACTTC.

The sample holds many counts of this clone. The chain joins TRBV6-5 to TRBJ2-1; TRBD2 might be the D (5 bases). Germline CDR1 MNHEY, CDR2 SVGAGI. The CDR3 loop spans 13 amino acids. The V gene lost 5 bases and the J gene lost 10 bases, with 15 bases spanning the gap. The CDR3, as DNA: TGTGCCAGCAGTCCTACTCTAGCTGAGGAGCAGTTCTTC. The encoded protein is CASSPTLAEEQFF.

Here the CDR3 reads CASSLVFGTRPYEQYF. The CDR3 nucleotides read TGTGCCAGCAGCTTAGTGTTCGGAACAAGACCCTACGAGCAGTACTTC. V and J are TRBV11-2 and TRBJ2-7; D gene uncertain. The V end lost 1 base, the J end lost 2 bases, and 15 bases lay between the germline ends. Germline CDR1 SGHAT, CDR2 FQNNGV. The CDR3 consists of 16 residues.

The rearrangement joins TRBV2 to TRBJ1-5; D is unclear. The CDR3 covers 14 residues. Deletions cut 4 bases from V and 11 bases from J, with 18 bases between. Germline CDR1 SNHLY, CDR2 FYNNEI. The CDR3 DNA reads as TGTGCCAGCAGTGGGCGCAGGAGTGCTCCGGCCCAGCATTTT. The encoded protein is CASSGRRSAPAQHF.

The V and J genes are TRBV5-1 and TRBJ2-3; D may be TRBD1 or TRBD2 (5 bases each). The ends were cut back, 3 bases at V and 5 bases at J, with 16 bases in the middle. The CDR3 is 15 residues long. The germline V gene encodes CDR1 SGHRS and CDR2 YFSETQ. The CDR3 region has the DNA TGCGCCAGCAGCTCCCTGGAAGGGGCGGGAGATACGCAGTATTTT. Its protein is CASSSLEGAGDTQYF.

The CDR3 is CATSRANSNTGELFF. DNA for the CDR3: TGTGCCACCAGCAGAGCCAATTCTAACACCGGGGAGCTGTTTTTT. The chain joins TRBV15 to TRBJ2-2; D gene uncertain. Germline loops: CDR1 LNHNV, CDR2 YYDKDF (reference sequence). The CDR3 runs to 15 residues. Trimming stripped 1 base from V and 2 bases from J, with 8 bases between.

This CDR3 is CASSPASGIAGPYEQYF. DNA for the CDR3: TGTGCCAGCTCACCAGCTAGCGGGATCGCGGGGCCCTACGAGCAGTACTTC. The rearrangement links TRBV18 to TRBJ2-7, with 9 bases lining up with TRBD2. The length of the CDR3 is 17 residues. The germline gives CDR1 KGHSH, CDR2 LQKENI. V lost 2 bases and J lost 2; bases outside the gene matches: 10.

With respect to this clone: The same CDR3 can be traced to other DNA sequences in this sample. The V and J genes are TRBV7-9 and TRBJ2-1, with a weak D call TRBD2 (5 bases). This CDR3 region has 15 residues. V was clipped by 2 bases and J by 5 bases, with 13 bases between them. Germline lookup yields CDR1 SEHNR and CDR2 FQNEAQ (reference sequence). The CDR3, as DNA: TGTGCCAGCAGCTTACGTGGCAGCGGAGACAATGAGCAGTTCTTC. It specifies CASSLRGSGDNEQFF.

The V call is TRBV7-2, the J call TRBJ2-3; the match to TRBD2 covers 8 bases. Germline loops: CDR1 SGHTA, CDR2 FQGNSA. Germline trimming cut 6 bases from V and 0 bases from J; bases unmatched to any gene: 5. The CDR3 is 15 amino acids. CDR3 residues: CASSVAGPSTDTQYF. The DNA for the CDR3 is TGTGCCAGCAGTGTAGCGGGACCTAGCACAGATACGCAGTATTTT.

A few counts support this clone. The rearrangement links TRBV7-9 to TRBJ1-1; no clear D gene. The CDR3 has 14 residues. Per germline, CDR1 SEHNR and CDR2 FQNEAQ (reference sequence). V lost 5 bases to trimming and J lost 1 base, with 11 bases between them. CDR3 DNA sequence: TGTGCCAGCAGCCTAGGACTGGGGAACACTGAAGCTTTCTTT. Protein: CASSLGLGNTEAFF.

This chain connects TRBV7-2 to TRBJ2-7; D gene ambiguous. This CDR3 has 15 amino acids. The V and J ends lost 1 base and 4 bases respectively, with 14 bases between them. CDR1 is SGHTA and CDR2 is FQGNSA in the germline V gene. The CDR3 is CASSLGGSRIYEQYF. Written as DNA, the CDR3 is TGTGCCAGCAGCTTAGGTGGCTCACGCATTTACGAGCAGTACTTC. Based on the CDR3 plus reference TRBV7-2 and TRBJ2-7, the full variable domain is GAGVSQSPSNKVTEKGKDVELRCDPISGHTALYWYRQSLGQGLEFLIYFQGNSAPDKSGLPSDRFSAERTGGSVSTLTIQRTQQEDSAVYLCASSLGGSRIYEQYFGPGTRLTVT.

V is TRBV27 and J is TRBJ1-5; D unclear. The CDR3 is 13 residues long. CDR1 and CDR2 from the germline V gene are MNHEY and SMNVEV (reference sequence). V lost 2 bases to trimming and J lost 5 bases, with 7 bases between them. As DNA, the CDR3 is TGTGCCAGCAGTTTAGCGCGGGATCAGCCCCAGCATTTT. Its protein is CASSLARDQPQHF.